This entry lists 3 T cell receptor beta chains sequenced from one sample in a study of shared clonotypes between healthy human individuals. Profiling relied on immunoSEQ multiplex PCR, and the TCRdb table lists in-frame clones only, not all of them. In the table there are about 980,000 clones, about 80% of which are singletons. Sequencing was performed on memory CD4+ T cells sorted from blood. As for subset: CD45RA-negative fraction. The receptor source for this set is a man aged 18 to 30 in good health.

The rearrangement joins TRBV6-1 to TRBJ1-2; no clear D gene. Germline CDR1 is MNHNS and CDR2 is SASEGT. CDR3 length: 16 amino acids. V was trimmed by 1 base and J by 0 bases, leaving 12 bases between them. The CDR3 nucleotides are TGTGCCAGCAGTGAAGTAGCCAGCGAAGCTAACTATGGCTACACCTTC. Amino acid sequence: CASSEVASEANYGYTF.

The rearrangement uses TRBV30 and TRBJ2-7; TRBD2 matches at 12 bases. Germline lookup yields CDR1 GTSNPN and CDR2 SVGIG (reference sequence). J was trimmed by 4 bases and V by 2 bases; bases with no gene match: 9. The CDR3 sequence is 16 residues long. The CDR3 nucleotides are TGTGCCTGGAGTCGCCTAGCGGGGGGGAAAACATACGAGCAGTACTTC. This encodes CAWSRLAGGKTYEQYF.

The chain is built from TRBV7-9 and TRBJ2-3; D is unclear. Germline CDR1 and CDR2: SEHNR and FQNEAQ (reference sequence). V gave up 2 bases and J gave up 1 base, with 10 bases separating them. CDR3 length: 15 amino acids. CDR3 nucleotide sequence: TGTGCCAGCAGCTTATGGGTTGAGGGCACAGATACGCAGTATTTT. It translates to CASSLWVEGTDTQYF.